These T cell receptor beta chains were read from a single sample in a study of radiotherapy plus CTLA-4 blockade in lung cancer. Profiling relied on immunoSEQ multiplex PCR, and the TCRdb table lists in-frame clones only, not all of them. This table has 81,000 or so clones, approximately 80% appearing once. Sequencing used peripheral blood, obtained from a patient treated with radiotherapy plus ipilimumab. The receptors were sampled from a human donor with non-small cell lung cancer who had stable disease on radiotherapy plus ipilimumab. CDR3s include the opening cysteine and the closing phenylalanine or tryptophan. D genes are given only for firm matches. The listing skips clone size in some rows; elsewhere it reads once, few, many or a size class.

>TRBV7-3|.|.|TRBJ2-1
CASSLTGRGGHEQFF
TGTGCCAGCAGCTTAACTGGCAGGGGAGGTCATGAGCAGTTCTTC
>TRBV6-5|once|.|TRBJ2-3
CASKLGLSGTDTQYF
TGTGCCAGCAAGTTGGGGTTGTCTGGAACAGATACGCAGTATTTT
>TRBV21-1|few|.|TRBJ1-2
CASSKDAAFYGYTF
TGTGCCAGCAGCAAAGATGCAGCCTTCTATGGCTACACCTTC
>TRBV11-2|.|.|TRBJ2-7
CASSLGQTYEQYF
TGTGCCAGCAGCTTAGGACAGACCTACGAGCAGTACTTC
>TRBV27|once|TRBD1|TRBJ1-6
CAVWGQGRNSPLHF
TGTGCCGTTTGGGGACAGGGACGTAATTCACCCCTCCACTTT
>TRBV5-4|few|.|TRBJ2-7
CASSLDYEQYF
TGTGCCAGCAGCTTGGACTACGAGCAGTACTTC
>TRBV10-2|.|.|TRBJ1-5
CASSDGDGYQPQHF
TGCGCCAGCAGTGACGGGGACGGCTATCAGCCCCAGCATTTT
>TRBV7-9|.|.|TRBJ2-7
CASSLPERGSYEQYF
TGTGCCAGCAGCTTACCGGAGAGGGGCTCCTACGAGCAGTACTTC
>TRBV5-1|.|.|TRBJ2-2
CASSLVGHTGELFF
TGCGCCAGCAGCTTGGTCGGGCACACCGGGGAGCTGTTTTTT
>TRBV2|.|TRBD2|TRBJ2-2
CASNAGLAEFSPNTGELFF
TGTGCCAGCAACGCGGGACTAGCGGAATTCAGCCCCAACACCGGGGAGCTGTTTTTT
>TRBV7-3|few|.|TRBJ2-2
CASSLWARGDTGELFF
TGTGCCAGCAGCTTATGGGCTAGAGGGGACACCGGGGAGCTGTTTTTT
>TRBV5-1|.|TRBD1|TRBJ2-2
CASSLFGQGANTGELFF
TGCGCCAGCAGCTTATTTGGTCAGGGGGCGAACACCGGGGAGCTGTTTTTT
>TRBV5-1|.|.|TRBJ1-1
CASSANRDGAFF
TGCGCCAGCAGCGCCAACAGGGATGGAGCTTTCTTT
>TRBV7-8|.|.|TRBJ2-7
CASSYQPGTYEQYF
TGTGCCAGCAGCTACCAGCCAGGGACCTACGAGCAGTACTTC
>TRBV2|.|TRBD1|TRBJ1-4
CASSKGTGSNEKLFF
TGTGCCAGCAGTAAAGGGACAGGGTCTAATGAAAAACTGTTTTTT
>TRBV18|.|.|TRBJ1-1
CASSPIAGNTEAFF
TGTGCCAGCTCACCAATCGCCGGTAACACTGAAGCTTTCTTT
>TRBV7-8|.|TRBD1|TRBJ1-6
CASSLQGDSSYNSPLHF
TGTGCCAGCAGCCTACAGGGGGATTCCTCCTATAATTCACCCCTCCACTTT
>TRBV9|.|.|TRBJ2-1
CASSVGGDYNEQFF
TGTGCCAGCAGCGTAGGTGGGGACTACAATGAGCAGTTCTTC
>TRBV28|.|.|TRBJ2-7
CASSLKFRRQGKYEQYF
TGTGCCAGCAGTTTAAAGTTCCGTAGGCAGGGGAAATACGAGCAGTACTTC
>TRBV29-1|.|.|TRBJ2-3
CSLRDRPNRITDTQYF
TGCAGCCTACGGGACCGGCCTAATCGTATCACAGATACGCAGTATTTT
>TRBV5-1|.|.|TRBJ2-1
CASSLAQVFNEQFF
TGCGCCAGCAGCTTGGCTCAGGTTTTTAATGAGCAGTTCTTC
>TRBV14|.|.|TRBJ2-7
CASSQDLGSEQYF
TGTGCCAGCAGCCAAGACCTCGGAAGTGAGCAGTACTTC
>TRBV28|.|TRBD2|TRBJ2-7
CASSSRLAGESYEQYF
TGTGCCAGCAGTAGCCGACTAGCGGGGGAGTCCTACGAGCAGTACTTC
>TRBV11-2|.|TRBD2|TRBJ2-7
CASSLGTSGAPYEQYF
TGTGCCAGCAGCTTAGGTACTAGCGGGGCCCCGTACGAGCAGTACTTC
>TRBV7-9|few|TRBD2|TRBJ2-7
CASSPSGGALDEQYF
TGTGCCAGCAGCCCCAGCGGGGGGGCTTTAGACGAGCAGTACTTC
>TRBV2|.|.|TRBJ1-1
CASSQGPGYTEAFF
TGTGCCAGCAGCCAAGGACCGGGGTACACTGAAGCTTTCTTT
>TRBV2|once|.|TRBJ2-5
CASGLTQETQYF
TGTGCCAGCGGATTGACGCAAGAGACCCAGTACTTC
>TRBV6-1|.|.|TRBJ2-1
CASSAHRVNEQFF
TGTGCCAGCAGTGCCCACAGGGTTAATGAGCAGTTCTTC
>TRBV19|once|.|TRBJ1-5
CASSIGAPWGKPQHF
TGTGCCAGTAGTATAGGGGCCCCCTGGGGCAAGCCCCAGCATTTT
>TRBV2|.|.|TRBJ1-4
CASRVTGPTNEKLFF
TGTGCCAGCAGGGTCACGGGCCCAACTAATGAAAAACTGTTTTTT
>TRBV28|.|.|TRBJ1-5
CASSLRRVAQPQHF
TGTGCCAGCAGTTTAAGAAGGGTAGCTCAGCCCCAGCATTTT
>TRBV7-2|.|.|TRBJ1-1
CASSLGPGNTEAFF
TGTGCCAGCAGCTTAGGTCCGGGAAACACTGAAGCTTTCTTT
>TRBV5-1|.|.|TRBJ1-1
CASSLGAGYTEAFF
TGCGCCAGCAGCTTAGGGGCCGGGTACACTGAAGCTTTCTTT
>TRBV10-1|once|.|TRBJ2-7
CASSERTGNEYF
TGCGCCAGCAGTGAGCGTACAGGGAATGAGTACTTC
>TRBV5-6|.|TRBD2|TRBJ2-1
CASSLRTSSGNEQFF
TGTGCCAGCAGCTTACGGACTAGCTCTGGAAATGAGCAGTTCTTC
>TRBV5-6|.|.|TRBJ1-3
CASSLARRTGGNTIYF
TGTGCCAGCAGCTTGGCCAGAAGGACTGGAGGAAACACCATATATTTT
>TRBV29-1|.|TRBD2|TRBJ2-1
CSVDRLANEQFF
TGCAGCGTTGATCGACTAGCTAATGAGCAGTTCTTC
>TRBV7-8|.|.|TRBJ2-7
CASSLVGVREQYF
TGTGCCAGCAGCTTAGTGGGGGTACGCGAGCAGTACTTC
>TRBV27|.|TRBD2|TRBJ2-1
CASSEPRIAGGNEQFF
TGTGCCAGCAGTGAACCGCGGATAGCGGGGGGGAATGAGCAGTTCTTC
>TRBV13|.|TRBD1|TRBJ2-1
CASRRDRINEQFF
TGTGCCAGCAGAAGGGACAGAATCAATGAGCAGTTCTTC
>TRBV10-3|.|.|TRBJ1-5
CAISESAGADHKPQHF
TGTGCCATCAGTGAGTCGGCAGGGGCGGACCACAAGCCCCAGCATTTT
>TRBV15|.|.|TRBJ2-7
CATSRDIQKLDF
TGTGCCACCAGCAGGGATATACAGAAGTTGGACTTC